This section outlines one T cell receptor beta chain sequence together with its context. The target antigen is unknown. The data derive from a study of T cells in Graves' hyperthyroidism and ophthalmopathy. Points from the study as a whole: Model-based prediction identified ophthalmopathy a median approximately 6.2 months prior to its onset.

Germline values: CDR1 LNHNV, CDR2 YYDKDF (reference sequence). Trimming stripped 1 base from V and 1 base from J, with 11 bases between. This CDR3 is 15 amino acids long. Amplified TCR beta CDR3 regions derived from RNA transcripts. HTBI primers were the set used in a first-round RT-PCR of the TCR CDR3. TCRdb redid the calling of the multiplex PCR reads with MiXCR, one entry per CDR3 protein. The sample shows about half a million distinct CDR3 sequences, less than 25% of them seen only once. Sequencing was done on a sample of blood. V is TRBV15 and J is TRBJ2-7, with D hard to call. The sequence was obtained from a young man with Graves' hyperthyroidism. The CDR3: CATSRAARGSYEQYF. CDR3 nucleotide sequence: TGTGCCACCAGCAGAGCCGCCCGTGGGTCCTACGAGCAGTACTTC.